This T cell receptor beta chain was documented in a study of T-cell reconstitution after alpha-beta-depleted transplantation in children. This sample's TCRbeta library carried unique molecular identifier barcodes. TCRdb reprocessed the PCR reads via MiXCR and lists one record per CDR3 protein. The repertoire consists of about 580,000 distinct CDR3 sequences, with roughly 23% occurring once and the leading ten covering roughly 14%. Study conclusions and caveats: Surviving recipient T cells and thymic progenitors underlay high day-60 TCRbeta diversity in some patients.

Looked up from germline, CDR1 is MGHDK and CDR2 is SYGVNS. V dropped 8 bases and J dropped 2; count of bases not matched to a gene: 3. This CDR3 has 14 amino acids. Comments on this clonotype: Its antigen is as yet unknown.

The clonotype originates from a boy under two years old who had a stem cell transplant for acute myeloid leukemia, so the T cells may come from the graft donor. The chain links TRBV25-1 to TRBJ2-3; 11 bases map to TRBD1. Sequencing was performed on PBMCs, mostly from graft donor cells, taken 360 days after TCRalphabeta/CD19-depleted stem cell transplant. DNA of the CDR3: TGTGCCAGCGGACAGGGGGCGACCACAGATACGCAGTATTTT. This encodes CASGQGATTDTQYF.